Presented here are 30 T cell receptor beta chains from one specimen sequenced in a study of T cell clonotyping in hematopoietic cell transplantation. The time point: recipient sample about 28 days before transplant, after cytoreduction. The protocol was immunoSEQ multiplex PCR, while the TCRdb copy is restricted to in-frame clones and leaves out a portion. The table shows approximately 44,000 clones, with 85% occurring only once. The specimen comprised peripheral blood mononuclear cells, sampled before stem cell transplant. The receptors shown here come from a man aged 60 to 75 with acute myeloid leukemia. Some clones in this sample may be carry-over from other donors' samples.

This clone was detected once. This chain links TRBV28 with TRBJ1-1; possible D gene TRBD1, 6 bases. This CDR3 has 16 residues. Trimming removed 8 bases from V and 4 bases from J, with 23 bases in between. Germline V CDR1 and CDR2: MDHEN, SYDVKM. Here the CDR3 reads CASGGPVGAGGTEAFF. CDR3 DNA: TGTGCCAGCGGGGGGCCAGTCGGGGCCGGGGGCACTGAAGCTTTCTTT.

This chain links TRBV28 with TRBJ1-2; TRBD1 might be the D (5 bases). The CDR3 length is 13 residues. V was pared by 1 base and J by 8 bases, with 11 bases between. CDR1 and CDR2 from the germline V gene are MDHEN and SYDVKM. The CDR3 loop reads CASSLYVGLGYTF. The CDR3 coding sequence is TGTGCCAGCAGTTTATACGTGGGGCTGGGCTACACCTTC.

This rearrangement joins TRBV27 to TRBJ1-1; 8 bases line up with TRBD1. Germline V gene lookup returns CDR1 MNHEY and CDR2 SMNVEV (reference sequence). The CDR3 length is 14 residues. Trimming took 5 bases from V and 10 from J; bases not matched to a gene: 12. The DNA of the CDR3 is TGTGCCAGCAGTGGCAGCGGTAAAACAGGGGGAGCTTTCTTT. Amino acids: CASSGSGKTGGAFF.

This clone was observed once. The chain has TRBV20-1 and TRBJ2-5; D tentatively fits TRBD1 or TRBD2 (5 bases each). The germline V gene has CDR1 DFQATT and CDR2 SNEGSKA (reference sequence). This CDR3 has 11 residues. The CDR3 region is CRATRGETQYF. The CDR3 nucleotides read TGCAGAGCAACTAGGGGAGAGACCCAGTACTTC.

This CDR3 is CASSGPGRGSEQYF. CDR3 bases: TGTGCCAGCAGTGGTCCAGGCAGGGGGAGCGAGCAGTACTTC. The rearrangement uses TRBV27 and TRBJ2-7; 7 bases are shared with TRBD1. V trimming: 5 bases; J trimming: 6 bases; junction bases outside the gene matches: 10. Germline loops: CDR1 MNHEY, CDR2 SMNVEV (reference sequence). The length of the CDR3 is 14 residues.

This chain connects TRBV2 to TRBJ1-2; 8 bases match TRBD1. V trimming: 2 bases; J trimming: 2 bases; junction bases outside the gene matches: 1. The CDR3 is made up of 14 amino acids. Germline-derived CDR1 and CDR2 are SNHLY and FYNNEI. Here the CDR3 reads CASSETGGNYGYTF. CDR3 nucleotides: TGTGCCAGCAGTGAAACAGGGGGGAACTATGGCTACACCTTC.

This chain links TRBV19 with TRBJ1-1; 7 bases line up with TRBD1. Germline loops: CDR1 LNHDA, CDR2 SQIVND (reference sequence). This CDR3 has 14 amino acids. The junction had 7 bases not matched to a gene; V was cut back by 5 bases and J by 4 bases. The CDR3 loop is CASSAPDRATEAFF. DNA of the CDR3: TGTGCCAGTAGTGCCCCCGACAGGGCCACTGAAGCTTTCTTT.

The chain couples TRBV4-1 to TRBJ2-1; 12 bases agree with TRBD2. This CDR3 is built from 21 residues. Germline-derived CDR1 and CDR2 are MGHRA and YSYEKL. The ends lost 0 bases at V and 3 bases at J; junction bases unmatched: 15. This CDR3 is CASSQDGALAGGIRGYNEQFF. CDR3 DNA: TGCGCCAGCAGCCAAGATGGGGCACTAGCGGGGGGCATCCGCGGCTACAATGAGCAGTTCTTC.

This chain links TRBV28 with TRBJ2-6; D remains unclear. Germline lookup yields CDR1 MDHEN and CDR2 SYDVKM. CDR3 size: 13 residues. V was trimmed by 11 bases and J by 0 bases, leaving 8 bases between them. The CDR3 DNA reads as TGTGCCGTTGGCCCCTCTGGGGCCAACGTCCTGACTTTC. It encodes CAVGPSGANVLTF.

This chain joins TRBV9 and TRBJ2-2; the match to TRBD1 covers 10 bases. The germline CDR1 and CDR2 sequences are SGDLS and YYNGEE. The CDR3 is 16 residues long. V lost 6 bases to trimming and J lost 0 bases; unmatched junction nucleotides: 5. CDR3 nucleotides: TGTGCCAGCAAAGTTGGGACAGGGGCGAACACCGGGGAGCTGTTTTTT. Protein product: CASKVGTGANTGELFF.

The chain couples TRBV19 to TRBJ2-3; D perhaps matches TRBD1 (6 bases). The CDR3 has 15 amino acids. Trimming removed 3 bases from V and 0 bases from J, with 10 bases in between. Germline values: CDR1 LNHDA, CDR2 SQIVND (reference sequence). The CDR3 protein is CASSIVTGSTDTQYF. DNA of the CDR3: TGTGCCAGTAGTATCGTGACAGGTAGCACAGATACGCAGTATTTT.

This chain joins TRBV29-1 and TRBJ2-7; 9 nucleotides line up with TRBD1. CDR1 and CDR2 from the germline V gene are SQVTM and ANQGSEA. V lost 3 bases and J lost 2; bases outside the gene matches: 5. This CDR3 has 14 amino acids. CDR3 sequence reads: CSVDLGQGTYEQYF. The DNA of the CDR3 is TGCAGCGTTGACCTGGGACAGGGCACCTACGAGCAGTACTTC.

Judged by abundance, this clone is medium-sized (0.01 to 0.1%). This chain links TRBV5-6 with TRBJ1-3; D not resolved. V lost 5 bases to trimming and J lost 7 bases, with 13 bases between them. This CDR3 contains 13 residues. Germline-derived CDR1 and CDR2 are SGHDT and YYEEEE. CDR3 amino acids: CASSQVIVNTIYF. The DNA for the CDR3 is TGTGCCAGCAGTCAGGTCATTGTGAACACCATATATTTT.

This clone was recorded a few times. The chain couples TRBV29-1 to TRBJ2-7; 8 bases align to TRBD1. Germline CDR1 and CDR2: SQVTM and ANQGSEA. The trim removed 3 bases at V and 6 bases at J, leaving 7 bases unmatched. CDR3 size: 13 residues. The CDR3 region is CSVEQGARSEQYF. The CDR3 DNA follows: TGCAGCGTTGAGCAGGGGGCGAGAAGCGAGCAGTACTTC.

The rearrangement joins TRBV19 to TRBJ1-5; TRBD1 matches at 9 bases. CDR3 length: 17 residues. The germline V gene has CDR1 LNHDA and CDR2 SQIVND (reference sequence). The V and J ends lost 2 bases and 6 bases, in that order; junction bases with no gene match: 11. This CDR3 reads CASSISRTGVISQPQHF. For the CDR3, the DNA is TGTGCCAGTAGTATATCCAGGACAGGGGTTATTTCTCAGCCCCAGCATTTT.

The rearrangement uses TRBV11-2 and TRBJ2-7; weak D call: TRBD2 (7 bases). Germline V gene lookup returns CDR1 SGHAT and CDR2 FQNNGV. V lost 0 bases and J lost 3, with 12 bases in between. This CDR3 comprises 15 residues. The DNA for the CDR3 is TGTGCCAGCAGCTTAGAGGCGGGGGCCTTCTACGAGCAGTACTTC. This encodes CASSLEAGAFYEQYF.

The chain employs TRBV5-1 and TRBJ2-5; 9 positions agree with TRBD1. The CDR3 covers 15 residues. The ends lost 4 bases at V and 5 bases at J; junction bases unmatched: 9. The V gene's germline CDR1 is SGHRS and CDR2 YFSETQ. As DNA, the CDR3 is TGCGCCAGCAGCCTACGAACAGGGGGCGGGGAGACCCAGTACTTC. This encodes CASSLRTGGGETQYF. Full variable domain (missing parts from reference TRBV5-1 and TRBJ2-5): KAGVTQTPRYLIKTRGQQVTLSCSPISGHRSVSWYQQTPGQGLQFLFEYFSETQRNKGNFPGRFSGRQFSNSRSEMNVSTLELGDSALYLCASSLRTGGGETQYFGPGTRLLVL.

The rearrangement links TRBV7-9 to TRBJ2-5; 7 positions match TRBD2. In germline, CDR1 is SEHNR, CDR2 FQNEAQ (reference sequence). The CDR3 is 15 amino acids. J gave up 4 bases and V 5 bases, and 10 bases lay outside the gene matches. CDR3 DNA: TGTGCCAGCAGCGTACGGAACACGGGGGGAGAGACCCAGTACTTC. Amino acids: CASSVRNTGGETQYF.

V usage is TRBV9 and J usage is TRBJ1-2; 10 nucleotides align to TRBD1. The V gene end was trimmed by 6 bases and the J gene end by 8 bases; junction bases not matched to a gene: 10. Germline-derived CDR1 and CDR2 are SGDLS and YYNGEE. The CDR3 consists of 14 residues. CDR3 amino acids: CASTETGTGDGYTF. The DNA for the CDR3 is TGTGCCAGCACCGAGACCGGGACAGGGGACGGCTACACCTTC.

This clone occurred once. The chain combines TRBV4-1 with TRBJ1-4; 7 bases match TRBD1. Germline CDR1 is MGHRA and CDR2 is YSYEKL. CDR3 length equals 14 residues. With 3 bases clipped from V and 6 bases from J, the junction kept 4 bases outside the gene matches. The CDR3 loop is CASSHLGGDEKLFF. The CDR3 DNA reads as TGCGCCAGCAGCCACCTAGGGGGCGATGAAAAACTGTTTTTT.

The J gene is TRBJ2-2, the V gene TRBV7-9; D is unclear. V lost 5 bases and J lost 7, with 20 bases in between. The CDR3 covers 16 residues. Per the germline V gene, CDR1 is SEHNR and CDR2 is FQNEAQ (reference sequence). CDR3 sequence: CASSRHKMGGVGELFF. CDR3 in DNA: TGTGCCAGCAGCCGCCACAAGATGGGTGGGGTCGGGGAGCTGTTTTTT.

The genes are TRBV28 and TRBJ1-3; D ambiguous. The CDR3 is made up of 12 amino acids. Germline loops: CDR1 MDHEN, CDR2 SYDVKM. V was trimmed by 6 bases and J by 6 bases, leaving 9 bases between them. Here the CDR3 reads CASRGVINTIYF. The CDR3 bases are TGTGCCAGCAGGGGAGTGATAAACACCATATATTTT.

The chain recombines TRBV28 with TRBJ1-4, with TRBD1 matching over 9 bases. The CDR3 runs to 17 residues. Trimming took 5 bases from V and 3 from J; bases not matched to a gene: 10. Germline-derived CDR1 and CDR2 are MDHEN and SYDVKM. CDR3 region: CASSPRGQGRSNEKLFF. In DNA, the CDR3 is TGTGCCAGCAGTCCCAGGGGACAGGGAAGATCTAATGAAAAACTGTTTTTT.

The rearrangement links TRBV28 to TRBJ2-7; 7 bases line up with TRBD1. V lost 2 bases, J lost 2 bases, and 3 bases stayed unmatched. The CDR3 runs to 14 residues. Per the germline V gene, CDR1 is MDHEN and CDR2 is SYDVKM. The CDR3 DNA reads as TGTGCCAGCAGTTTACCGGGACAGCCCTACGAGCAGTACTTC. Amino acid sequence: CASSLPGQPYEQYF.

J is TRBJ2-5 and V is TRBV15, with D tentatively TRBD1 (5 bases). Germline V gene data show CDR1 as LNHNV and CDR2 as YYDKDF (reference sequence). Trimming removed 1 base at V and 4 bases at J, with 7 bases between. The CDR3 spans 13 residues. The DNA for the CDR3 is TGTGCCACCAGCAGAGGCAGGGCAGAGACCCAGTACTTC. This sequence encodes CATSRGRAETQYF.

This clone appeared a single time. This chain joins TRBV7-2 and TRBJ2-7, with D unclear. V gave up 2 bases and J gave up 3 bases, with 5 bases separating them. The CDR3 is 12 amino acids. CDR1 SGHTA and CDR2 FQGNSA come from the germline V gene. This CDR3 is CASSLLFYEQYF. The CDR3 DNA reads as TGTGCCAGCAGCTTACTCTTCTACGAGCAGTACTTC.

The CDR3 DNA follows: TGTGCCAGCAGTTACGCTGACGGGCGAACTGAAGCTTTCTTT. It encodes CASSYADGRTEAFF. V is TRBV6-5 and J is TRBJ1-1; D call uncertain. This CDR3 is 14 amino acids long. CDR1 MNHEY and CDR2 SVGAGI come from the germline V gene. V shed 2 bases and J shed 5 bases, with 12 bases lying between them.

V gene TRBV4-1 combines with J gene TRBJ1-4; 7 positions agree with TRBD1. From germline, CDR1 is MGHRA and CDR2 YSYEKL. CDR3 length equals 15 residues. The J segment lost 3 bases and the V segment lost 4 bases, leaving 5 bases of the junction unmatched. The CDR3 DNA sequence: TGCGCCAGCAGCCCTCGACAGGGTCCTAATGAAAAACTGTTTTTT. Translated: CASSPRQGPNEKLFF.

The chain employs TRBV6-5 and TRBJ2-7; 7 bases are shared with TRBD1. The CDR3 length is 14 residues. In germline, CDR1 is MNHEY, CDR2 SVGAGI. V was pared by 7 bases and J by 2 bases, with 8 bases of the junction left unmatched. The chain's CDR3 is CASTTDRFPYEQYF. CDR3 DNA: TGTGCCAGCACGACGGACAGGTTCCCCTACGAGCAGTACTTC.

The chain uses TRBV7-3 and TRBJ1-1; D unclear. Germline values: CDR1 SGHTA, CDR2 FQGTGA. The V end was cut by 5 bases, the J end by 1 base, with 8 bases between. The CDR3 is 13 residues long. The CDR3 region is CASSRDPNTEAFF. The CDR3 nucleotides read TGTGCCAGCAGCCGAGACCCGAACACTGAAGCTTTCTTT.